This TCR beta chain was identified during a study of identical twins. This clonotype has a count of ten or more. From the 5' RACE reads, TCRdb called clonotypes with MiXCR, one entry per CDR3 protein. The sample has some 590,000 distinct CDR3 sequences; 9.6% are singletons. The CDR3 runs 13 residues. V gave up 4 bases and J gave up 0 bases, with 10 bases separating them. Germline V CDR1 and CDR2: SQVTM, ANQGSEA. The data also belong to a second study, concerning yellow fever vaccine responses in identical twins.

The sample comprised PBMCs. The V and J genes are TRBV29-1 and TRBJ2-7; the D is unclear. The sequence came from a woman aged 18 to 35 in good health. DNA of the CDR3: TGCAGCGTTGTTTCCCAGAACTCCTACGAGCAGTACTTC. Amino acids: CSVVSQNSYEQYF.